A single sample is the source of the 16 T cell receptor beta chains below, sequenced in a study of blood T cell repertoires in COVID-19. Method: immunoSEQ multiplex PCR; TCRdb's copy keeps in-frame clones and lacks some. In the table there are 200,000 to 250,000 clones, roughly 85% of which are singletons. Sequences were obtained from peripheral blood. Source of these receptors: a man aged 40-50 years with acute or convalescent COVID-19.

This clone occurred a few times. This chain joins TRBV30 and TRBJ1-5; 8 bases map to TRBD1. The CDR3 has 14 amino acids. After removal of 5 bases from V and 2 bases from J, the junction contained 5 bases not matched to a gene. Germline CDR1 is GTSNPN and CDR2 is SVGIG (reference sequence). CDR3 sequence reads: CAWETGGRNQPQHF. The CDR3 bases are TGTGCCTGGGAAACAGGGGGTCGCAATCAGCCCCAGCATTTT.

There are a few counts of this clone. The CDR3 sequence is CASSLIQGGLKMCTF. The CDR3 nucleotides read TGTGCCAGCAGCTTGATACAGGGGGGCCTTAAAATGTGCACCTTC. The chain uses TRBV5-4 and TRBJ1-2; 8 nucleotides match TRBD1. The trim removed 1 base at V and 13 bases at J, leaving 15 bases unmatched. CDR3 length equals 15 residues. Per the germline V gene, CDR1 is SGHNT and CDR2 is YYREEE (reference sequence).

This chain connects TRBV19 to TRBJ2-3, with a possible D match to TRBD1 (6 bases). In germline, CDR1 is LNHDA, CDR2 SQIVND (reference sequence). Trimming took 5 bases from V and 3 from J, leaving 12 bases between them. CDR3 length equals 14 residues. CDR3 in amino acids: CASSLSRGTDTQYF. The CDR3, as DNA: TGTGCCAGTAGTCTTTCCAGGGGTACAGATACGCAGTATTTT.

The chain has TRBV10-3 and TRBJ2-2, with no clear D. The CDR3 has 13 amino acids. The V end was cut by 8 bases, the J end by 10 bases, with 17 bases between. Germline V gene data show CDR1 as ENHRY and CDR2 as SYGVKD. CDR3: CAIGHLVEEELFF. The CDR3, as DNA: TGTGCCATCGGTCACCTTGTTGAGGAGGAGCTGTTTTTT.

This clone was picked up one time. The chain employs TRBV13 and TRBJ1-5, with D perhaps TRBD1 (5 bases). V shed 2 bases and J shed 4 bases, with 6 bases lying between them. Germline V gene lookup returns CDR1 PRHDT and CDR2 FYEKMQ (reference sequence). The length of the CDR3 is 13 residues. The CDR3 here is CASSLSGNQPQHF. The CDR3 DNA sequence: TGTGCCAGCAGCTTATCAGGGAATCAGCCCCAGCATTTT.

The rearrangement joins TRBV5-6 to TRBJ1-2; TRBD1 aligns across 7 bases. The germline CDR1 and CDR2 sequences are SGHDT and YYEEEE. J was trimmed by 5 bases and V by 0 bases; bases with no gene match: 4. The CDR3 length is 14 residues. The CDR3 loop reads CASSLVTGAYGYTF. In DNA, the CDR3 is TGTGCCAGCAGCTTGGTTACAGGGGCGTATGGCTACACCTTC.

V usage is TRBV7-9 and J usage is TRBJ2-1; unclear D gene. This CDR3 region has 11 residues. The V gene lost 2 bases and the J gene lost 8 bases, with 4 bases spanning the gap. The V gene's germline CDR1 is SEHNR and CDR2 FQNEAQ (reference sequence). The CDR3 DNA follows: TGTGCCAGCAGCTTACCCGATGAGCAGTTCTTC. It translates to CASSLPDEQFF.

The chain joins TRBV9 to TRBJ2-7; 7 bases line up with TRBD1. CDR3 size: 13 residues. The V and J ends lost 4 bases and 6 bases, in that order; junction bases with no gene match: 7. Per the germline V gene, CDR1 is SGDLS and CDR2 is YYNGEE. The CDR3 nucleotides are TGTGCCAGCAGCACCCGGACAGGCACCGAGCAGTACTTC. Protein: CASSTRTGTEQYF. Full variable domain (remainder filled in from reference TRBV9 and TRBJ2-7): DSGVTQTPKHLITATGQRVTLRCSPRSGDLSVYWYQQSLDQGLQFLIQYYNGEERAKGNILERFSAQQFPDLHSELNLSSLELGDSALYFCASSTRTGTEQYFGPGTRLTVT.

Remarks on this clone: Other DNA variants within this sample encode the same CDR3. The rearrangement uses TRBV30 and TRBJ1-1; a weak D match, TRBD1 (6 bases). Germline values: CDR1 GTSNPN, CDR2 SVGIG (reference sequence). The CDR3 runs to 13 residues. The ends were cut back, 2 bases at V and 0 bases at J, with 7 bases in the middle. The CDR3 sequence is CAWSTGLNTEAFF. The DNA for the CDR3 is TGTGCCTGGAGTACAGGGTTGAACACTGAAGCTTTCTTT.

This rearrangement joins TRBV19 to TRBJ2-3; 9 bases fit TRBD1. The CDR3 totals 14 residues. CDR1 and CDR2 (germline): LNHDA, SQIVND (reference sequence). V lost 6 bases to trimming and J lost 1 base; unmatched junction nucleotides: 2. CDR3 sequence (DNA): TGTGCCAGTAGGGACAGGGGCCGCACAGATACGCAGTATTTT. Its translation is CASRDRGRTDTQYF.

V gene TRBV7-8 combines with J gene TRBJ2-1; TRBD1 matches at 7 bases. The V gene end was trimmed by 5 bases and the J gene end by 3 bases; junction bases not matched to a gene: 7. The CDR3 is 15 residues long. Germline V gives CDR1 SGHVS, CDR2 FQNEAQ. The DNA of the CDR3 is TGTGCCAGCAGCCTGTCGGGACAGAGCTACAATGAGCAGTTCTTC. Its protein is CASSLSGQSYNEQFF.

The rearrangement joins TRBV4-2 to TRBJ2-2; no firm D call. Germline CDR1 LGHNA, CDR2 YNFKEQ. The V gene lost 1 base and the J gene lost 5 bases, with 8 bases spanning the gap. The CDR3 has 14 residues. The CDR3 loop is CASSQGSATGELFF. The CDR3 coding sequence is TGTGCCAGCAGCCAAGGTAGTGCAACCGGGGAGCTGTTTTTT.

In its sample, this clone was seen a few times. The rearrangement joins TRBV20-1 to TRBJ1-2; D is perhaps TRBD1 (5 bases). CDR1 and CDR2 (germline): DFQATT, SNEGSKA (reference sequence). The V end lost 6 bases, the J end lost 8 bases, and 13 bases lay between the germline ends. This CDR3 contains 11 residues. The CDR3 loop reads CSAAPGGGYTF. The CDR3 DNA follows: TGCAGTGCCGCCCCCGGGGGGGGCTACACCTTC.

The rearrangement joins TRBV5-6 to TRBJ2-7, with D maybe TRBD1 (7 bases). The length of the CDR3 is 14 residues. Germline V lookup: CDR1 SGHDT, CDR2 YYEEEE. With 5 bases removed from V and 0 bases from J, the gap between germline ends came to 12 bases. CDR3 bases: TGTGCCAGCAGTCCAGGGGGGTACTCCTACGAGCAGTACTTC. This encodes CASSPGGYSYEQYF.

V and J are TRBV5-4 and TRBJ2-3; 7 bases are a match to TRBD1. The germline CDR1 and CDR2 sequences are SGHNT and YYREEE (reference sequence). The junction had 1 base not matched to a gene; V was cut back by 2 bases and J by 4 bases. CDR3 length: 13 amino acids. Here the CDR3 reads CASSLQGPDTQYF. The CDR3 bases are TGTGCCAGCAGCTTACAGGGGCCAGATACGCAGTATTTT.

This clone was observed a few times. The chain recombines TRBV19 with TRBJ2-2; TRBD2 is a possible D gene (5 bases). In germline, CDR1 is LNHDA, CDR2 SQIVND (reference sequence). This CDR3 is built from 15 residues. V lost 9 bases, J lost 3 bases, and 17 bases lay in between. Written as DNA, the CDR3 is TGTGCCAGCAATCTAGCCGGCGGGCACACCGGGGAGCTGTTTTTT. Translating it yields CASNLAGGHTGELFF.